Listed here are 2 T cell receptor beta chains from one sample, sequenced in a study of identical twins listed by TCRdb under 2016. The method was 5' RACE. Sequenced using an Illumina HiSeq 2000. TCRdb cleaned the public reads at Q25 with fastp, built clones with MiXCR and kept in-frame beta chains. CDR3 protein sequences are deduplicated, and each keeps its most common genes and DNA. The sample table lists roughly 250,000 distinct CDR3 sequences, 6% to 8.5% of them with a count of one. The ten largest clones capture more than 5% of the sample. Separately, the same data were catalogued under a study of yellow fever vaccine responses in identical twins.

The sample consisted of CD8+ T cells sorted from blood. The receptor source for this set is a woman younger than 30 in good health.

This clonotype was seen at least ten times. CDR3 DNA: TGTGCCAGCAGCGCCCGACTAGCGGGGGGTCCCGCCCCCTACAATGAGCAGTTCTTC. Translation: CASSARLAGGPAPYNEQFF. This rearrangement joins TRBV7-8 to TRBJ2-1; 13 nucleotides line up with TRBD2. The CDR3 extends over 19 amino acids. V trimming: 5 bases; J trimming: 2 bases; junction bases outside the gene matches: 12. Germline CDR1 reads SGHVS; CDR2 reads FQNEAQ.

Ten or more counts support this clonotype. V is TRBV29-1 and J is TRBJ2-1; D possibly corresponds to TRBD2 (6 bases). CDR1 and CDR2 (germline): SQVTM, ANQGSEA. The CDR3 is made up of 15 amino acids. The ends were cut back, 3 bases at V and 5 bases at J, with 17 bases in the middle. CDR3 sequence reads: CSVELDLATHNEQFF. The CDR3 nucleotides are TGCAGCGTTGAGCTGGATCTAGCGACGCACAATGAGCAGTTCTTC.